This passage covers 31 T cell receptor beta chains from one sample sequenced in a study of cytomegalovirus exposure and HLA in healthy donors. It was with 60 Vbeta and 13 Jbeta primers that the PCR ran. Assay used: immunoSEQ multiplex PCR; TCRdb lists only in-frame clones, some missing. Of 150,000 to 200,000 clones in the sample, around 75% were seen once. The source material was PBMCs. The receptors originated from a man younger than 30 in good health and CMV-seropositive.

The genes are TRBV5-6 and TRBJ2-5; D possibly corresponds to TRBD1 (6 bases). The ends were cut back, 0 bases at V and 5 bases at J, with 11 bases in the middle. The CDR3 extends over 14 amino acids. The V gene's germline CDR1 is SGHDT and CDR2 YYEEEE. CDR3 bases: TGTGCCAGCAGCTTGGACAGGGTTTCGGAGACCCAGTACTTC. Translation gives CASSLDRVSETQYF.

J is TRBJ2-1 and V is TRBV5-1; D might be TRBD2 (5 bases). This CDR3 comprises 14 residues. V was trimmed by 1 base and J by 8 bases, leaving 13 bases between them. From germline, CDR1 is SGHRS and CDR2 YFSETQ. CDR3 sequence reads: CASSLTRVKDEQFF. The CDR3 nucleotides are TGCGCCAGCAGCTTGACTAGGGTTAAAGATGAGCAGTTCTTC.

This chain connects TRBV27 to TRBJ2-1, with 7 bases aligning to TRBD1. In germline, CDR1 is MNHEY, CDR2 SMNVEV (reference sequence). V was clipped by 7 bases and J by 2 bases; unmatched bases: 8. The CDR3 length is 15 residues. The CDR3 spells CASTWDRSPYNEQFF. The CDR3 coding sequence is TGTGCCAGCACGTGGGACAGATCCCCCTACAATGAGCAGTTCTTC.

The chain employs TRBV5-6 and TRBJ2-4, with a weak D call TRBD1 (6 bases). The germline V gene has CDR1 SGHDT and CDR2 YYEEEE. V shed 4 bases and J shed 5 bases, with 19 bases lying between them. This CDR3 spans 16 amino acids. Here the CDR3 reads CASSKRDTFGENIQYF. As DNA, the CDR3 is TGTGCCAGCAGCAAACGGGACACGTTTGGGGAAAACATTCAGTACTTC.

The V gene is TRBV7-9, the J gene TRBJ2-4; 9 bases align to TRBD1. V lost 5 bases to trimming and J lost 16 bases; unmatched junction nucleotides: 18. The CDR3 runs to 15 residues. Germline CDR1 reads SEHNR; CDR2 reads FQNEAQ (reference sequence). CDR3 in amino acids: CASSGTGSPYPLPYF. Written as DNA, the CDR3 is TGTGCCAGCAGCGGGACAGGGTCGCCATACCCCCTCCCCTACTTC.

The V gene is TRBV4-1, the J gene TRBJ1-6; 9 bases are shared with TRBD1. CDR1 and CDR2 (germline): MGHRA, YSYEKL. The ends lost 1 base at V and 4 bases at J; junction bases unmatched: 5. The CDR3 runs 17 residues. This CDR3 is CASSQVTGGSYNSPLHF. DNA of the CDR3: TGCGCCAGCAGCCAAGTAACAGGGGGCTCGTATAATTCACCCCTCCACTTT.

The chain joins TRBV12-5 to TRBJ1-1; the D gene is possibly TRBD1 (6 bases). The CDR3 has 15 amino acids. Trimming left V 3 bases short and J 5 bases short, with 16 bases between. Looked up from germline, CDR1 is LGHNT and CDR2 is FRNRAP. The CDR3 coding sequence is TGTGCTAGTGGTTTATTTCAGGGAGGGGGAACTGAAGCTTTCTTT. It encodes CASGLFQGGGTEAFF.

The rearrangement links TRBV6-6 to TRBJ1-1; D possibly corresponds to TRBD1 (5 bases). The CDR3 runs 15 residues. The germline gives CDR1 MNHNY, CDR2 SVGAGI (reference sequence). Trimming pared 0 bases from V and 5 bases from J, leaving 13 bases between. In DNA form, the CDR3 reads TGTGCCAGCAGTTACTCCGCAGGGTCGCGAACTGAAGCTTTCTTT. Residues: CASSYSAGSRTEAFF.

About this clone: Other DNA sequences within the sample encode an identical CDR3. The chain carries TRBV5-6 and TRBJ2-3; D gene unclear. V lost 0 bases, J lost 0 bases, and 5 bases lay in between. Germline-derived CDR1 and CDR2 are SGHDT and YYEEEE. This CDR3 has 14 residues. This CDR3 reads CASSLGGSTDTQYF. In nucleotides, the CDR3 is TGTGCCAGCAGCTTGGGAGGCAGCACAGATACGCAGTATTTT.

V gene TRBV4-1 combines with J gene TRBJ2-7; possibly TRBD2 for D (6 bases). The CDR3 is made up of 15 amino acids. In germline, CDR1 is MGHRA, CDR2 YSYEKL. V was pared by 1 base and J by 3 bases, with 13 bases between. This chain's CDR3 is CASSQVDSGIYEQYV. In nucleotides, the CDR3 is TGCGCCAGCAGCCAAGTCGATAGCGGAATCTACGAGCAGTACGTC.

The chain links TRBV28 to TRBJ2-2; 9 nucleotides align to TRBD2. CDR3 length equals 17 residues. Trimming removed 2 bases from V and 7 bases from J; junction bases left unmatched: 11. From germline, CDR1 is MDHEN and CDR2 SYDVKM. CDR3 residues: CASSLPSAGGRSGELFF. The CDR3 bases are TGTGCCAGCAGTTTACCATCAGCGGGAGGCCGGAGCGGGGAGCTGTTTTTT. The full variable domain, its missing parts supplied by reference TRBV28 and TRBJ2-2, is DVKVTQSSRYLVKRTGEKVFLECVQDMDHENMFWYRQDPGLGLRLIYFSYDVKMKEKGDIPEGYSVSREKKERFSLILESASTNQTSMYLCASSLPSAGGRSGELFFGEGSRLTVL.

This clone was counted only a few times. Other nucleotide sequences from this sample produce the same CDR3. This sequence joins TRBV6-5 and TRBJ2-1; D is possibly TRBD2 (7 bases). The ends were cut back, 2 bases at V and 7 bases at J, with 15 bases in the middle. Germline CDR1 is MNHEY and CDR2 is SVGAGI. The CDR3 has 15 residues. CDR3 in DNA: TGTGCCAGCAGTTACCTCGCGGGGGCGGGGAATGAGCAGTTCTTC. Its protein is CASSYLAGAGNEQFF.

V gene TRBV5-1 combines with J gene TRBJ2-1; D is undetermined. Germline-derived CDR1 and CDR2 are SGHRS and YFSETQ. This CDR3 is built from 14 residues. V lost 0 bases to trimming and J lost 5 bases, with 9 bases between them. The DNA for the CDR3 is TGCGCCAGCAGCTTGGCCTCTTTCGACAATGAGCAGTTCTTC. It specifies CASSLASFDNEQFF.

This sequence joins TRBV2 and TRBJ2-4, with 11 nucleotides matching TRBD2. CDR1 and CDR2 from the germline V gene are SNHLY and FYNNEI. Trimming removed 6 bases from V and 1 base from J; junction bases left unmatched: 17. This CDR3 is 20 amino acids long. Here the CDR3 DNA reads TGTGCCAGCAGCGCACTAGCGGGGGTCCCCCACGGACTGGCCAAAAACATTCAGTACTTC. Amino acid sequence: CASSALAGVPHGLAKNIQYF.

A few counts support this clone. The chain recombines TRBV6-1 with TRBJ1-1; D not resolved. The CDR3 length is 14 residues. With 9 bases removed from V and 0 bases from J, the gap between germline ends came to 14 bases. Germline lookup yields CDR1 MNHNS and CDR2 SASEGT. The CDR3 protein is CASSGLSMNTEAFF. In DNA form, the CDR3 reads TGTGCCAGTTCTGGACTCTCAATGAACACTGAAGCTTTCTTT.

The chain has TRBV20-1 and TRBJ1-1; TRBD1 might be the D (5 bases). There are 11 residues in the CDR3. Germline V gives CDR1 DFQATT, CDR2 SNEGSKA (reference sequence). Trimming stripped 0 bases from V and 11 bases from J, with 10 bases between. CDR3 coding DNA: TGCAGTGCTAGAGATAAAGGGGCTGCTTTCTTT. Translation: CSARDKGAAFF.

A remark on this clone: One junction end disagrees with the germline gene, perhaps due to a read error. V usage is TRBV7-7 and J usage is TRBJ2-2, with 7 bases identical to TRBD2. CDR1 is SSHAT, CDR2 FNYEAQ, per germline (reference sequence). CDR3 length: 14 amino acids. DNA for the CDR3: TGTGCTAGCAGCTTACTAGCGAGCACCGGGGAGCTGTTTTTT. Protein product: CASSLLASTGELFF.

This clone came up a few times. The V gene is TRBV6-1, the J gene TRBJ1-1; the D is unclear. The V end was cut by 6 bases, the J end by 1 base, with 12 bases between. The CDR3 is made up of 14 amino acids. Germline loops: CDR1 MNHNS, CDR2 SASEGT. DNA of the CDR3: TGTGCCAGCAGAGACTACGGGTGGAACACTGAAGCTTTCTTT. It codes for CASRDYGWNTEAFF.

V gene TRBV7-9 combines with J gene TRBJ2-5; D perhaps matches TRBD2 (6 bases). The CDR3 extends over 16 amino acids. In germline, CDR1 is SEHNR, CDR2 FQNEAQ (reference sequence). V was cut by 1 base and J by 2 bases, with 14 bases left in between. The CDR3: CASSLDLSDYQETQYF. The CDR3 region has the DNA TGTGCCAGCAGCTTAGATCTGTCGGACTATCAAGAGACCCAGTACTTC.

This clone was detected only once. The chain links TRBV6-5 to TRBJ1-2; maybe TRBD1 (6 bases). V dropped 4 bases and J dropped 8 bases, with 20 bases sitting between them. Looked up from germline, CDR1 is MNHEY and CDR2 is SVGAGI. The CDR3 consists of 15 residues. The CDR3 loop reads CASSLTSGTLRGYTF. The DNA of the CDR3 is TGTGCCAGCAGTTTGACCTCCGGGACACTACGGGGCTACACCTTC.

The sample holds one count of this clone. V is TRBV2 and J is TRBJ1-2, with TRBD1 matching over 7 bases. Germline CDR1 SNHLY, CDR2 FYNNEI. The CDR3 sequence is 16 residues long. The trim removed 6 bases at V and 2 bases at J, leaving 12 bases unmatched. The CDR3 region has the DNA TGTGCCAGCAGCGAAACCCTAAGACAGGGAAACTATGGCTACACCTTC. Translated: CASSETLRQGNYGYTF.

V is TRBV30 and J is TRBJ2-2; a possible D gene is TRBD1 (5 bases). With 3 bases removed from V and 3 bases from J, the gap between germline ends came to 11 bases. CDR1 GTSNPN and CDR2 SVGIG come from the germline V gene (reference sequence). The CDR3 length is 14 residues. The CDR3 sequence is CAWRGVAHTGELFF. The CDR3 region has the DNA TGTGCCTGGAGAGGGGTCGCCCACACCGGGGAGCTGTTTTTT.

V gene TRBV25-1 combines with J gene TRBJ2-1, with D hard to call. Germline V gene data show CDR1 as MGHDK and CDR2 as SYGVNS. Trimming took off 2 bases at V and 4 bases at J, with 6 bases between the two ends. The CDR3 is 13 amino acids. The CDR3 here is CASSETKYNEQFF. In DNA, the CDR3 is TGTGCCAGCAGTGAAACAAAATACAATGAGCAGTTCTTC.

This clone was picked up a small number of times. The genes are TRBV27 and TRBJ2-7; 12 bases agree with TRBD2. The CDR3 spans 14 residues. Germline V gene lookup returns CDR1 MNHEY and CDR2 SMNVEV (reference sequence). The J segment lost 7 bases and the V segment lost 7 bases, leaving 8 bases of the junction unmatched. DNA of the CDR3: TGTGCCAGCAAAAGACTAGCGGGAGTAAGTGAGCAGTACGTC. This encodes CASKRLAGVSEQYV.

This sequence joins TRBV25-1 and TRBJ2-1; 9 nucleotides agree with TRBD2. Germline V gene lookup returns CDR1 MGHDK and CDR2 SYGVNS. The CDR3 has 17 amino acids. Germline trimming cut 1 base from V and 3 bases from J; bases unmatched to any gene: 7. The CDR3 coding sequence is TGTGCCAGCAGTGAATCCAATAGCGGGAGAGGCTACAATGAGCAGTTCTTC. This encodes CASSESNSGRGYNEQFF.

The V and J genes are TRBV6-4 and TRBJ2-7; 11 bases are shared with TRBD2. There are 16 residues in the CDR3. The trim removed 3 bases at V and 6 bases at J, leaving 10 bases unmatched. Germline values: CDR1 MRHNA, CDR2 SNTAGT. The CDR3 nucleotides are TGTGCCAGCAGTGATCGGAATCGTGGACTAGCGGGCGAGCAGTACGTC. This encodes CASSDRNRGLAGEQYV.

The chain joins TRBV27 to TRBJ1-5; 9 nucleotides agree with TRBD1. CDR1 MNHEY and CDR2 SMNVEV come from the germline V gene (reference sequence). J lost 6 bases, V lost 6 bases, and 9 bases had no gene match. CDR3 size: 15 residues. The CDR3 coding sequence is TGTGCCAGCAGCCCGGGACAGGGTATGGGTCAGCCCCAGCATTTT. Translation: CASSPGQGMGQPQHF.

The chain couples TRBV10-3 to TRBJ2-3, with TRBD2 matching over 11 bases. Germline V gene lookup returns CDR1 ENHRY and CDR2 SYGVKD. The ends lost 5 bases at V and 4 bases at J; junction bases unmatched: 5. This CDR3 has 15 amino acids. CDR3 residues: CAISPLAGGSDTQYF. CDR3 nucleotide sequence: TGTGCCATCAGTCCATTAGCGGGAGGGTCAGATACGCAGTATTTT.

The V gene is TRBV15, the J gene TRBJ1-6, with D unclear. V lost 0 bases to trimming and J lost 6 bases, with 12 bases between them. This CDR3 is built from 16 residues. Germline CDR1 and CDR2: LNHNV and YYDKDF (reference sequence). CDR3 coding DNA: TGTGCCACCAGCAGAGATCAGCGGCAAATTAATTCACCCCTCCACTTT. Residues: CATSRDQRQINSPLHF.

The V and J genes are TRBV30 and TRBJ2-5; TRBD1 aligns across 10 bases. V gave up 5 bases and J gave up 5 bases; unmatched junction bases: 8. Per germline, CDR1 GTSNPN and CDR2 SVGIG (reference sequence). CDR3 size: 14 residues. Written as DNA, the CDR3 is TGTGCCTGGGGGACAGGGGCGACGGGGGAGACCCAGTACTTC. It codes for CAWGTGATGETQYF.

This clone was found once. This sequence joins TRBV18 and TRBJ1-1; D is undetermined. The CDR3 sequence is 13 residues long. V dropped 2 bases and J dropped 3 bases, with 7 bases sitting between them. The germline CDR1 and CDR2 sequences are KGHSH and LQKENI. The CDR3 bases are TGTGCCAGCTCACCATTACGGGACACTGAAGCTTTCTTT. This encodes CASSPLRDTEAFF.